Following are 28 T cell receptor beta chains from one sample sequenced in a study of CD4 T cells in relation to SARS-CoV-2 and coronaviruses. What these receptors recognize is not known. Some clones are missing from TCRdb's copy, which holds only in-frame ones; the method was immunoSEQ multiplex PCR. The sample holds 18,000 or so clones; 70% to 75% are singletons and the top ten take about 30%. CD4+ T cells from unexposed donors were obtained before the COVID-19 pandemic (2011-2018). Isolation of CD4+ T cells took place after approximately 10 days in culture. Sequenced input: CD4+ T cells from PBMCs, cultured in vitro. These receptors were taken from a human donor in good health.

This clone occurred a few times. The chain combines TRBV7-9 with TRBJ2-3; D possibly corresponds to TRBD1 (6 bases). The CDR3 runs 14 residues. Per germline, CDR1 SEHNR and CDR2 FQNEAQ (reference sequence). V shed 1 base and J shed 8 bases, with 13 bases lying between them. The CDR3 is CASSLGRGDGTQYF. In DNA form, the CDR3 reads TGTGCCAGCAGCTTAGGCAGGGGCGACGGTACGCAGTATTTT.

This clone was seen only a few times. This sequence joins TRBV5-1 and TRBJ2-1, with D maybe TRBD2 (7 bases). CDR1 is SGHRS and CDR2 is YFSETQ in the germline V gene. Trimming shortened V by 5 bases and J by 5 bases, and 14 bases separated the two germline ends. The CDR3 runs 14 residues. This CDR3 reads CASRGGDIHNEQFF. Here the CDR3 DNA reads TGCGCCAGCAGGGGGGGGGACATTCACAATGAGCAGTTCTTC.

The J gene is TRBJ2-5, the V gene TRBV7-9; no reliable D call. The CDR3 sequence is 16 residues long. Per the germline V gene, CDR1 is SEHNR and CDR2 is FQNEAQ (reference sequence). V was shortened by 2 bases and J by 5 bases, with 18 bases between the two germline ends. CDR3 in amino acids: CASSLHSAWPAETQYF. For the CDR3, the DNA is TGTGCCAGCAGCTTACATTCAGCGTGGCCCGCGGAGACCCAGTACTTC.

The chain is built from TRBV27 and TRBJ2-7, with D tentatively TRBD2 (6 bases). The CDR3 spans 16 residues. CDR1 is MNHEY, CDR2 SMNVEV, per germline (reference sequence). V was shortened by 3 bases and J by 2 bases, with 17 bases between the two germline ends. CDR3: CASSFGGADATYEQYF. The CDR3 DNA is TGTGCCAGCAGTTTTGGAGGGGCTGACGCGACCTACGAGCAGTACTTC.

This chain uses TRBV6-5 with TRBJ2-1, with TRBD2 identical over 8 bases. After removal of 7 bases from V and 3 bases from J, the junction contained 5 bases not matched to a gene. The CDR3 is made up of 14 amino acids. Germline V gene data show CDR1 as MNHEY and CDR2 as SVGAGI. CDR3 coding DNA: TGTGCCAGCATTTTTAGCGGGATCTACAATGAGCAGTTCTTC. It encodes CASIFSGIYNEQFF.

This chain joins TRBV6-5 and TRBJ1-6; 10 nucleotides align to TRBD1. This CDR3 spans 15 amino acids. Germline CDR1 MNHEY, CDR2 SVGAGI. The J segment lost 8 bases and the V segment lost 1 base, leaving 2 bases of the junction unmatched. CDR3 nucleotides: TGTGCCAGCAGTTACTTTGGGACAGGGGATTCACCCCTCCACTTT. This codes for CASSYFGTGDSPLHF.

V usage is TRBV5-1 and J usage is TRBJ1-1, with 8 bases that match TRBD1. The germline gives CDR1 SGHRS, CDR2 YFSETQ. Losses at the gene ends were 3 bases for V and 1 base for J; bases not matched to a gene: 8. This CDR3 spans 16 amino acids. CDR3 in amino acids: CASSSTGQGTNTEAFF. The CDR3 DNA sequence: TGCGCCAGCAGCTCGACCGGACAGGGCACGAACACTGAAGCTTTCTTT.

The chain joins TRBV6-5 to TRBJ1-4; possibly TRBD1 for D (6 bases). CDR1 is MNHEY and CDR2 is SVGAGI in the germline V gene. The CDR3 runs 15 residues. The V and J ends lost 0 bases and 8 bases respectively, with 13 bases between them. Here the CDR3 DNA reads TGTGCCAGCAGTTACTCCGGCCAGGGGTACGAAAAACTGTTTTTT. This encodes CASSYSGQGYEKLFF.

The rearrangement joins TRBV19 to TRBJ1-6, with D tentatively TRBD1 (6 bases). The CDR3 runs 14 residues. The germline V and J ends were trimmed by 3 bases and 8 bases, with 11 bases remaining between them. Germline loops: CDR1 LNHDA, CDR2 SQIVND (reference sequence). DNA for the CDR3: TGTGCCAGTAGTATCTCCGGGGGGCATTCACCCCTCCACTTT. The encoded protein is CASSISGGHSPLHF.

The table lists this clone with a few counts. This chain joins TRBV6-5 and TRBJ1-1; 7 bases are a match to TRBD1. The CDR3 length is 14 residues. Germline CDR1 reads MNHEY; CDR2 reads SVGAGI. J gave up 1 base and V 6 bases, and 5 bases lay outside the gene matches. As DNA, the CDR3 is TGTGCCAGCAGCTCGGGACAGACGAACACTGAAGCTTTCTTT. Its translation: CASSSGQTNTEAFF.

This chain connects TRBV5-4 to TRBJ2-7, with D tentatively TRBD1 or TRBD2 (7 bases each). Trimming shortened V by 0 bases and J by 5 bases, and 15 bases separated the two germline ends. The CDR3 loop spans 15 amino acids. From germline, CDR1 is SGHNT and CDR2 YYREEE (reference sequence). CDR3 sequence (DNA): TGTGCCAGCAGCTTGGGGAACAGGGGACTAAACGAGCAGTACTTC. It encodes CASSLGNRGLNEQYF. Full variable domain (remainder filled in from reference TRBV5-4 and TRBJ2-7): ETGVTQSPTHLIKTRGQQVTLRCSSQSGHNTVSWYQQALGQGPQFIFQYYREEENGRGNFPPRFSGLQFPNYSSELNVNALELDDSALYLCASSLGNRGLNEQYFGPGTRLTVT.

The CDR3 here is CASSEAGGGTDTQYF. The CDR3 region has the DNA TGTGCCAGCAGTGAAGCGGGAGGGGGCACAGATACGCAGTATTTT. The rearrangement links TRBV6-4 to TRBJ2-3, with TRBD2 matching over 10 bases. V was pared by 3 bases and J by 1 base, with 1 base of the junction left unmatched. Germline CDR1 is MRHNA and CDR2 is SNTAGT. The CDR3 totals 15 residues.

For the CDR3, the DNA is TGTGCCAGCAGCTTGGAACCTCAGTCGGAAGGGTACTTC. The encoded protein is CASSLEPQSEGYF. The chain is built from TRBV5-6 and TRBJ2-7, with no clear D. V lost 0 bases and J lost 12, with 16 bases in between. The CDR3 totals 13 residues. Per the germline V gene, CDR1 is SGHDT and CDR2 is YYEEEE. Together with reference TRBV5-6 and TRBJ2-7, the CDR3 gives the full variable domain: DAGVTQSPTHLIKTRGQQVTLRCSPKSGHDTVSWYQQALGQGPQFIFQYYEEEERQRGNFPDRFSGHQFPNYSSELNVNALLLGDSALYLCASSLEPQSEGYFGPGTRLTVT.

In its sample, this clone was seen a few times. V is TRBV14 and J is TRBJ2-2; no definite D call. The germline V gene encodes CDR1 SGHDN and CDR2 FVKESK. This CDR3 is 12 amino acids long. V was pared by 4 bases and J by 9 bases, with 9 bases between. The CDR3 region has the DNA TGTGCCAGCAGCCCCTTAGGTCGGGAGCTGTTTTTT. This translates into CASSPLGRELFF.

This clone was observed a few times. V and J are TRBV11-3 and TRBJ1-1, with D uncertain. Deletions cut 3 bases from V and 3 bases from J, with 8 bases between. Germline V lookup: CDR1 SGHNT, CDR2 YENEEA. There are 13 residues in the CDR3. CDR3 DNA: TGTGCCAGCAGCTTGAGGGCTGACACTGAAGCTTTCTTT. Its protein is CASSLRADTEAFF. Together with reference TRBV11-3 and TRBJ1-1, the CDR3 gives the full variable domain: EAGVVQSPRYKIIEKKQPVAFWCNPISGHNTLYWYLQNLGQGPELLIRYENEEAVDDSQLPKDRFSAERLKGVDSTLKIQPAELGDSAVYLCASSLRADTEAFFGQGTRLTVV.

The chain combines TRBV11-2 with TRBJ2-1; 11 bases agree with TRBD2. This CDR3 has 15 residues. Per germline, CDR1 SGHAT and CDR2 FQNNGV. V dropped 9 bases and J dropped 9; count of bases not matched to a gene: 13. The CDR3 sequence is CARNMGLAGGCEQFF. The CDR3 nucleotides read TGTGCCAGGAACATGGGGCTAGCGGGAGGTTGTGAGCAGTTCTTC.

The rearrangement joins TRBV2 to TRBJ1-1; no firm D call. The CDR3 has 12 residues. The germline CDR1 and CDR2 sequences are SNHLY and FYNNEI. Trimming removed 5 bases from V and 3 bases from J, with 7 bases in between. The CDR3, as DNA: TGTGCCAGCAGTTCGAGGGACACTGAAGCTTTCTTT. Translated: CASSSRDTEAFF.

The chain recombines TRBV18 with TRBJ1-6; 9 positions agree with TRBD1. Germline lookup yields CDR1 KGHSH and CDR2 LQKENI. CDR3 length: 15 amino acids. Trimming at V came to 3 bases and at J to 7 bases, leaving 4 bases not matched to a gene. In DNA form, the CDR3 reads TGTGCCAGCTCACCCGGACAGGGGACGAATTCACCCCTCCACTTT. It specifies CASSPGQGTNSPLHF.

CDR3 amino acids: CASSEDEGSISPLHF. The CDR3 coding sequence is TGTGCCAGCTCCGAAGATGAAGGGAGCATATCACCCCTCCACTTT. The V and J genes are TRBV18 and TRBJ1-6; no clear D gene. The CDR3 has 15 amino acids. The V gene's germline CDR1 is KGHSH and CDR2 LQKENI. V lost 6 bases and J 10 bases, leaving 19 bases between the germline ends.

The CDR3 loop is CASRRRDEQYF. The CDR3 nucleotides read TGTGCCAGCAGGAGGAGGGACGAGCAGTACTTC. The J gene is TRBJ2-7, the V gene TRBV12-3 or TRBV12-4; a weak D match, TRBD2 (6 bases). The V end was cut by 6 bases, the J end by 5 bases, with 8 bases between. This CDR3 is 11 amino acids long.

The chain has TRBV20-1 and TRBJ2-7; D possibly corresponds to TRBD1 (5 bases). This CDR3 spans 11 amino acids. Per germline, CDR1 DFQATT and CDR2 SNEGSKA (reference sequence). The V end lost 6 bases, the J end lost 6 bases, and 12 bases lay between the germline ends. The CDR3 here is CSARWGPEQYF. CDR3 bases: TGCAGTGCCAGATGGGGCCCCGAGCAGTACTTC.

This clone appeared a single time. The chain has TRBV5-1 and TRBJ2-7; TRBD1 is a possible D gene (6 bases). Germline V gene data show CDR1 as SGHRS and CDR2 as YFSETQ. The ends were cut back, 4 bases at V and 6 bases at J, with 20 bases in the middle. CDR3 length: 15 residues. As DNA, the CDR3 is TGCGCCAGCAGCAGGGGGACGCCGGTTTTTTCCGAGCAGTACTTC. Translated: CASSRGTPVFSEQYF.

The chain recombines TRBV3-1 (or the pseudogene TRBV3-2) with TRBJ1-5; D ambiguous. Germline assignment: CDR1 LGHDT and CDR2 YNNKEL (reference sequence). Trimming stripped 0 bases from V and 4 bases from J, with 10 bases between. The CDR3 length is 15 residues. The CDR3 region has the DNA TGTGCCAGCAGCCAAGATCTTCAAGCTAATCAGCCCCAGCATTTT. It yields the protein CASSQDLQANQPQHF.

This clone occurred a few times. J is TRBJ2-2 and V is TRBV7-2; no definite D call. From germline, CDR1 is SGHTA and CDR2 FQGNSA. This CDR3 comprises 14 residues. Trimming removed 3 bases from V and 5 bases from J, with 10 bases in between. The CDR3 bases are TGTGCCAGCAGCTTTCAATTACTTACCGGGGAGCTGTTTTTT. Translated, it gives CASSFQLLTGELFF.

This sequence joins TRBV7-9 and TRBJ2-1, with 9 bases that match TRBD2. The CDR3 extends over 18 amino acids. V trimming: 3 bases; J trimming: 1 base; junction bases outside the gene matches: 10. Germline CDR1 reads SEHNR; CDR2 reads FQNEAQ (reference sequence). CDR3 protein: CASSFMLAGPNSYNEQFF. In DNA, the CDR3 is TGTGCCAGCAGCTTTATGCTAGCGGGACCGAATTCCTACAATGAGCAGTTCTTC.

The CDR3 protein is CASRRKQGYSEKLFF. The CDR3 bases are TGTGCCAGCAGACGAAAACAGGGGTATTCTGAAAAACTGTTTTTT. The rearrangement joins TRBV27 to TRBJ1-4; 7 bases agree with TRBD1. J gave up 7 bases and V 6 bases, and 11 bases lay outside the gene matches. This CDR3 has 15 amino acids. Germline lookup yields CDR1 MNHEY and CDR2 SMNVEV (reference sequence).

This sequence joins TRBV11-2 and TRBJ1-2; 8 bases are shared with TRBD1. Germline CDR1 is SGHAT and CDR2 is FQNNGV. With 5 bases clipped from V and 7 bases from J, the junction kept 9 bases outside the gene matches. This CDR3 has 14 amino acids. For the CDR3, the DNA is TGTGCCAGCAGCCCAGGGGGCGACTGGACTGGCTACACCTTC. Protein sequence: CASSPGGDWTGYTF.

V usage is TRBV20-1 and J usage is TRBJ2-7; D not certain. Germline CDR1 is DFQATT and CDR2 is SNEGSKA (reference sequence). Between the trimmed V and J ends, which lost 3 bases and 2 bases, there was a span of 17 bases. CDR3 length: 15 residues. For the CDR3, the DNA is TGCAGTGCTAGTGGGGAAAAACCCCGCACCTACGAGCAGTACTTC. Amino acids: CSASGEKPRTYEQYF.